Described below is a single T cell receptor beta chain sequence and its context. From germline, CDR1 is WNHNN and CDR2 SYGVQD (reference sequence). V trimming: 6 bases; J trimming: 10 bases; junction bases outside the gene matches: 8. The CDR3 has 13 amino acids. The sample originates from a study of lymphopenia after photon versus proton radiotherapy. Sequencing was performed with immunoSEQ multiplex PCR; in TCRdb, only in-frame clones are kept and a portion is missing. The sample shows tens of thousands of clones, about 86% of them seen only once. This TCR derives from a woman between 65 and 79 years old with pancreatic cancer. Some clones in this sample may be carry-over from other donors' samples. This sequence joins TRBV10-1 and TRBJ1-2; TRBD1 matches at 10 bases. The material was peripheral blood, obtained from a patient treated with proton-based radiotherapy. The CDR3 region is CASSGTGDGVYTF. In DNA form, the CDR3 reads TGCGCCAGCAGCGGGACAGGGGACGGCGTCTACACCTTC.